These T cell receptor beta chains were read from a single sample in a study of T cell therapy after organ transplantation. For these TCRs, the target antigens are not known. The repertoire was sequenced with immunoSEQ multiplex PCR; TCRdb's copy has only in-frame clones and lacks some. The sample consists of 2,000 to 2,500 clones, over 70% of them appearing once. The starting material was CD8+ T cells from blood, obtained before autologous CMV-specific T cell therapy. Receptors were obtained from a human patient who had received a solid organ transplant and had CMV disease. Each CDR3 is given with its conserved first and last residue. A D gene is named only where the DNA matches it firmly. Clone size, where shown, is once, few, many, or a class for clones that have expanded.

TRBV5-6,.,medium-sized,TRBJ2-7,TGTGCCAGCAGCTTTCCCCCAGCCGAGCAGTACTTC,CASSFPPAEQYF
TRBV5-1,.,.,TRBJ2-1,TGCGCCAGCAGCTTGGGAGGGCCGCCGAGGGGTGAGCAGTTCTTC,CASSLGGPPRGEQFF
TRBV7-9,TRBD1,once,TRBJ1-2,TGTGCCAGCAGTCAAGATCAGGGGGCCAACTATGGCTACACCTTC,CASSQDQGANYGYTF
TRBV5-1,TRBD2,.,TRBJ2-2,TGCGCCAGCAGCTGGACTAGCGGGAGTGGCGGGGAGCTGTTTTTT,CASSWTSGSGGELFF
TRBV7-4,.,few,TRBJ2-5,TGTGCCACAGGGCTTCAGACCCAGTACTTC,CATGLQTQYF
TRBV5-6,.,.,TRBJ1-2,TGTGCCAGCAGCTTATCTCCCACCTATGGCTACACCTTC,CASSLSPTYGYTF
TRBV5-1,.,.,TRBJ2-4,TGCGCCAGCAGCTTGTGGAGGCCCGAGGACATTCAGTACTTC,CASSLWRPEDIQYF
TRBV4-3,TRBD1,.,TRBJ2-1,TGCGCCAGCACTAGGGGGCTCTCTCAGTACAATGAGCAGTTCTTC,CASTRGLSQYNEQFF
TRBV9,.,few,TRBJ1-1,TGTGCCAGCAGCTTCGCGTGGATACCTGAAGCTTTCTTT,CASSFAWIPEAFF
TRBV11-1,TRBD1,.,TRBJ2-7,TGTGCCAGCAGGTCCGGACAGGCCCCCTACGAGCAGTACTTC,CASRSGQAPYEQYF
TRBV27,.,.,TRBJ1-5,TGTGCCAGCAGGGGACGAGGGAGCAATCAGCCCCAGCATTTT,CASRGRGSNQPQHF
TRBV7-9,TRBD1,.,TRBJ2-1,TGTGCCAGCAGCCCCCGGGGGGGACAGGGGCCCTCCTACAATGAGCAGTTCTTC,CASSPRGGQGPSYNEQFF
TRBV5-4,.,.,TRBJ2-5,TGTGCCAGCAGCCAAGGTCCCCCCCCCGACTTC,CASSQGPPPDF
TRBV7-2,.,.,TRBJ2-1,TGTGCCAGCAGCTTAGACCGGTTCGATGAGCAGTTCTTC,CASSLDRFDEQFF
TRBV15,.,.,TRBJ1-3,TGTGCCACCAGCAGAGATCGGCCCCTGTTGTCAAGCTCTGGAAACACCATATATTTT,CATSRDRPLLSSSGNTIYF
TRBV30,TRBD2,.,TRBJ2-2,TGTGCCTGGCAGTCCGGACTAGCGGGAGGTTGGACCGGGGAGCTGTTTTTT,CAWQSGLAGGWTGELFF
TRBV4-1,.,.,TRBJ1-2,TGCGCCAGCAGCCAAGGGTTTACGATAGGTGGCTACACCTTC,CASSQGFTIGGYTF
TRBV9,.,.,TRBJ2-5,TGTGCCAGCAGCACAGGAGTACTATCGCAAGAGACCCAGTACTTC,CASSTGVLSQETQYF
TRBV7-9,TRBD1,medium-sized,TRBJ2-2,TGTGCCAGCAGCCCCCCCGGGACAGCGAACACCGGGGAGCTGTTTTTT,CASSPPGTANTGELFF
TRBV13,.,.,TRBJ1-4,TGTGCCAGCAGCTTAGGTGATGAAAAACTGTTTTTT,CASSLGDEKLFF
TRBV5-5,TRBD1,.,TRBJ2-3,TGTGCCAGCACCGAGGACAGGGACACAGATACGCAGTATTTT,CASTEDRDTDTQYF
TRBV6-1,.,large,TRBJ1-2,TGTGCCAGCAGTGAGGGGGACCCCTCGCGGGATGGCTACACCTTC,CASSEGDPSRDGYTF